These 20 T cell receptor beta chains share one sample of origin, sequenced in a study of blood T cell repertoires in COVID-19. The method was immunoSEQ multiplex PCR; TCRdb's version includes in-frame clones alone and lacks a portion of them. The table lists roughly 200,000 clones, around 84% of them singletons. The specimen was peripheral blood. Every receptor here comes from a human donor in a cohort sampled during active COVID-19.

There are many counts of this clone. The CDR3 coding sequence is TGCGCCAGCAGCTTGGGGGCTAACACTGAAGCTTTCTTT. Translating gives CASSLGANTEAFF. The rearrangement links TRBV5-1 to TRBJ1-1; D not resolved. CDR1 SGHRS and CDR2 YFSETQ come from the germline V gene. The CDR3 runs to 13 residues. V lost 0 bases and J 2 bases, leaving 5 bases between the germline ends.

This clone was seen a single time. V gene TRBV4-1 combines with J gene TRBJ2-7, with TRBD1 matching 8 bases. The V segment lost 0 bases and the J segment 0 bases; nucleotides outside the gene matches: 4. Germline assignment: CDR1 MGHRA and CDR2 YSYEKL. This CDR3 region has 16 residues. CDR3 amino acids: CASSQDPDRGSYEQYF. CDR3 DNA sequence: TGCGCCAGCAGCCAAGATCCCGACAGGGGCTCCTACGAGCAGTACTTC.

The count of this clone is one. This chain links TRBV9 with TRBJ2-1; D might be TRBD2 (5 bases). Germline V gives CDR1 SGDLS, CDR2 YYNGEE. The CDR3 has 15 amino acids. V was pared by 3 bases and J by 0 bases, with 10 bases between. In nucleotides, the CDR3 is TGTGCCAGCAGCGATACGGGGAGCTCCTACAATGAGCAGTTCTTC. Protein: CASSDTGSSYNEQFF.

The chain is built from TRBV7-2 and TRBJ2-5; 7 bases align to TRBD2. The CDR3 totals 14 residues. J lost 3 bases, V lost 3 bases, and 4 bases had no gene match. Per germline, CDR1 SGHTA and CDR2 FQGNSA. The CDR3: CASSFRRGKETQYF. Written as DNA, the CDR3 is TGTGCCAGCAGCTTCAGGCGGGGGAAAGAGACCCAGTACTTC.

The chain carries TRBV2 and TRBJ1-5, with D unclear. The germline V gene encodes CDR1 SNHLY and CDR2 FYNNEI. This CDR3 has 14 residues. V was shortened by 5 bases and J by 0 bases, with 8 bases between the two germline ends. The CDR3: CASSSSYSNQPQHF. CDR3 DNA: TGTGCCAGCAGTAGTAGCTATAGCAATCAGCCCCAGCATTTT.

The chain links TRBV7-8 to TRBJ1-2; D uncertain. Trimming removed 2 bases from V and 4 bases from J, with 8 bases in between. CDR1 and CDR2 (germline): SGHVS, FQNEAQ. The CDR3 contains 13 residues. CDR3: CASSLWAVYGYTF. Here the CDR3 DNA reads TGTGCCAGCAGCTTATGGGCAGTCTATGGCTACACCTTC.

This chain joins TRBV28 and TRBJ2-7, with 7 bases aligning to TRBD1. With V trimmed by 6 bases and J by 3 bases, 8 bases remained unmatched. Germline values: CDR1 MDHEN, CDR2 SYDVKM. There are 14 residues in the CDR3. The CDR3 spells CASSETGKVYEQYF. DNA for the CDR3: TGTGCCAGCAGCGAGACAGGGAAAGTCTACGAGCAGTACTTC.

The CDR3 reads CASSLVQGAGEKLFF. The DNA for the CDR3 is TGTGCCAGCAGTTTGGTACAGGGGGCGGGTGAAAAACTGTTTTTT. This chain links TRBV27 with TRBJ1-4, with 9 positions matching TRBD1. CDR3 size: 15 residues. J was trimmed by 7 bases and V by 3 bases; bases with no gene match: 6. Germline V gene data show CDR1 as MNHEY and CDR2 as SMNVEV (reference sequence).

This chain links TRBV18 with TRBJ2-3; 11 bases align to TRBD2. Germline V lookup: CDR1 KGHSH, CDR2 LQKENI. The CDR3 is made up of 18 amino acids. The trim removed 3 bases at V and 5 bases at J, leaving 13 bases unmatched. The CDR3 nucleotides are TGTGCCAGCTCACCGTACCGTACTAGCGGGAGTTATAGAGATACGCAGTATTTT. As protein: CASSPYRTSGSYRDTQYF.

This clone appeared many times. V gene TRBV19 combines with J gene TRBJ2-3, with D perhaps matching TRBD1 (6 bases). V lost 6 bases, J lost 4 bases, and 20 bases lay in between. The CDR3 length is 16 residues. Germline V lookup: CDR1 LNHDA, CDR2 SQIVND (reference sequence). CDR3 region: CASRDGTRAVADTQYF. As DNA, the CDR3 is TGTGCCAGTAGAGACGGGACAAGGGCCGTCGCAGATACGCAGTATTTT.

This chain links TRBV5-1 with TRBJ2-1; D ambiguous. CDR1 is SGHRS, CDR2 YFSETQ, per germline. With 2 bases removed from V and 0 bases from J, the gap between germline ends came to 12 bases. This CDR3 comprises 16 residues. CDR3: CASSLQAQSSYNEQFF. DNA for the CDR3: TGCGCCAGCAGCTTACAAGCGCAGAGCTCCTACAATGAGCAGTTCTTC.

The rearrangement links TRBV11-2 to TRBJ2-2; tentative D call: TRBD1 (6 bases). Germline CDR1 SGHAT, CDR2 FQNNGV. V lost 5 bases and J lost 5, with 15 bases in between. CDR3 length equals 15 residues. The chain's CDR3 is CASSPRRGGTGELFF. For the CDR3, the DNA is TGTGCCAGCAGCCCCCGCCGAGGGGGAACCGGGGAGCTGTTTTTT.

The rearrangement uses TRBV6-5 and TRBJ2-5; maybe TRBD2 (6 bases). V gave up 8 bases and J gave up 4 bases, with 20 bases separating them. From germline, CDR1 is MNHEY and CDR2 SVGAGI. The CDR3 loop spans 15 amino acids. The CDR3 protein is CASGRSGQKGETQYF. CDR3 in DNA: TGTGCCAGCGGGAGGTCGGGGCAGAAGGGAGAGACCCAGTACTTC.

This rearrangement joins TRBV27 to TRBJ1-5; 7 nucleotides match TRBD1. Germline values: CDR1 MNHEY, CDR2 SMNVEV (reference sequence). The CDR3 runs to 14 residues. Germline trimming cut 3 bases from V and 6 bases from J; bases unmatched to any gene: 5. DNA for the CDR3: TGTGCCAGCAGTTTTCAGGGGGAGGCTCAGCCCCAGCATTTT. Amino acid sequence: CASSFQGEAQPQHF.

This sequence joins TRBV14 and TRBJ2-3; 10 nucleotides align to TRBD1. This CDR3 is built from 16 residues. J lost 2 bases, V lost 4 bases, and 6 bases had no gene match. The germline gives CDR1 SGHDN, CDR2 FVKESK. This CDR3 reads CASSPLDRGATDTQYF. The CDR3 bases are TGTGCCAGCAGCCCTTTGGACAGGGGGGCCACAGATACGCAGTATTTT.

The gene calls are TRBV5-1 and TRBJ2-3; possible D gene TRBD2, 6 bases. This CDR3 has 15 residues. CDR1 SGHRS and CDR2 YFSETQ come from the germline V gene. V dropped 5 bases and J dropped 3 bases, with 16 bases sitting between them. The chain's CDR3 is CASSVRVEGTDTQYF. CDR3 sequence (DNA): TGCGCCAGCAGTGTGAGGGTGGAGGGGACAGATACGCAGTATTTT.

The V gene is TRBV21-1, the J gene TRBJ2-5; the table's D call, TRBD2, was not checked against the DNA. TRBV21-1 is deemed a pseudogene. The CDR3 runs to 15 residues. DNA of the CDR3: TGTGCCAGCAGTAAGCCCTCCGCGTCTCGAGAGACCCAGTACTTC. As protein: CASSKPSASRETQYF.

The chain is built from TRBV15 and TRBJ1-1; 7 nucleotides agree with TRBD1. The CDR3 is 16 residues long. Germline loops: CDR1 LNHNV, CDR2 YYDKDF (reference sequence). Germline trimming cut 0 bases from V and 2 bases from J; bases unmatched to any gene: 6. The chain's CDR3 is CATSRDRWDRNTEAFF. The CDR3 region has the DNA TGTGCCACCAGCAGAGATAGATGGGACAGAAACACTGAAGCTTTCTTT.

CDR3 sequence (DNA): TGTGCCTGGAGTGTAGGGGTTTCCTACGAGCAGTACTTC. This translates into CAWSVGVSYEQYF. The V and J genes are TRBV30 and TRBJ2-7; tentative D call: TRBD1 (5 bases). This CDR3 is 13 amino acids long. Germline V lookup: CDR1 GTSNPN, CDR2 SVGIG (reference sequence). Trimming removed 0 bases at V and 1 base at J, with 7 bases between.

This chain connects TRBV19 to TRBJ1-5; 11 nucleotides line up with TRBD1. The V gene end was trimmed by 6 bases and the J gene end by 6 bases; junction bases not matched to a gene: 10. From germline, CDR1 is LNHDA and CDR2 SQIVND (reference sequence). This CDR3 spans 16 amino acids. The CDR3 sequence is CASSVLGQGASQPQHF. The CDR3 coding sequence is TGTGCCAGTAGCGTCCTCGGACAGGGGGCGAGTCAGCCCCAGCATTTT.